A single sample is the source of the 24 T cell receptor beta chains below, sequenced in a study of T cells in Graves' hyperthyroidism and ophthalmopathy. RNA transcripts served as the template for amplifying TCR beta CDR3 regions. An initial round of RT-PCR targeting the TCR CDR3 relied on the HTBI primer set. One entry per CDR3 protein results from TCRdb running MiXCR on the multiplex PCR reads. The sample lists over 150,000 distinct CDR3 sequences, around 15% occurring once. The sequenced sample was blood. These receptors were obtained from a woman in her forties or fifties with Graves' hyperthyroidism.

V gene TRBV2 combines with J gene TRBJ2-7; 8 bases are a match to TRBD2. Trimming took 8 bases from V and 5 from J; bases not matched to a gene: 2. The CDR3 is 11 amino acids. Germline CDR1 reads SNHLY; CDR2 reads FYNNEI. In DNA, the CDR3 is TGTGCCAGCCGGGGGGGGAACGAGCAGTACTTC. Its protein is CASRGGNEQYF.

This clonotype came up many times. Written as DNA, the CDR3 is TGCGCCAGCAGCTTGTTGCCGGGAAGAATGAACACTGAAGCTTTCTTT. Amino acids: CASSLLPGRMNTEAFF. The chain uses TRBV5-1 and TRBJ1-1; no clear D gene. Between the trimmed V and J ends, which lost 1 base and 0 bases, there was a span of 13 bases. There are 16 residues in the CDR3. Looked up from germline, CDR1 is SGHRS and CDR2 is YFSETQ.

The sample holds many counts of this clonotype. The chain carries TRBV5-1 and TRBJ2-7, with D perhaps TRBD2 (6 bases). V lost 2 bases and J 2 bases, leaving 14 bases between the germline ends. This CDR3 has 15 amino acids. Germline-derived CDR1 and CDR2 are SGHRS and YFSETQ. CDR3 DNA sequence: TGCGCCAGCAGCTTAGGCGAGCGGGCCGCCTACGAGCAGTACTTC. Residues: CASSLGERAAYEQYF.

This clonotype was detected ten times or more. The rearrangement links TRBV28 to TRBJ1-1, with a possible D match to TRBD1 (5 bases). The CDR3 is 11 amino acids. Trimming removed 7 bases at V and 4 bases at J, with 7 bases between. CDR1 MDHEN and CDR2 SYDVKM come from the germline V gene. CDR3 sequence reads: CASTGPTEAFF. In DNA, the CDR3 is TGTGCCAGCACGGGGCCCACTGAAGCTTTCTTT.

Many counts were recorded for this clonotype. The CDR3 protein is CASSFGWGRRNEQFF. The CDR3 DNA follows: TGCGCCAGCAGCTTCGGATGGGGGAGGCGAAATGAGCAGTTCTTC. J is TRBJ2-1 and V is TRBV5-1, with D perhaps matching TRBD2 (6 bases). Germline loops: CDR1 SGHRS, CDR2 YFSETQ. The V gene lost 2 bases and the J gene lost 7 bases, with 16 bases spanning the gap. This CDR3 contains 15 residues.

The chain uses TRBV6-6 and TRBJ1-4; D remains ambiguous. Germline values: CDR1 MNHNY, CDR2 SVGAGI (reference sequence). This CDR3 comprises 16 residues. V was pared by 0 bases and J by 2 bases, with 10 bases between. CDR3 nucleotide sequence: TGTGCCAGCAGTTACTCGACTCGGGCCACTAATGAAAAACTGTTTTTT. This gives the protein CASSYSTRATNEKLFF.

This clonotype was counted ten times or more. The chain has TRBV7-2 and TRBJ2-7, with TRBD2 matching 10 bases. The CDR3 consists of 17 residues. Per the germline V gene, CDR1 is SGHTA and CDR2 is FQGNSA. The V segment lost 6 bases and the J segment 0 bases; nucleotides outside the gene matches: 11. The CDR3 region has the DNA TGTGCCAGCAGTTCACCACCCCTAGCGGGGGTCTCCTACGAGCAGTACTTC. Protein sequence: CASSSPPLAGVSYEQYF.

There are many counts of this clonotype. The rearrangement joins TRBV6-6 to TRBJ2-2; the D gene is possibly TRBD1 (6 bases). The CDR3 length is 15 residues. Trimming stripped 2 bases from V and 4 bases from J, with 11 bases between. Germline values: CDR1 MNHNY, CDR2 SVGAGI (reference sequence). The CDR3, as DNA: TGTGCCAGCAGTTACGAACAGGGAGTCACCGGGGAGCTGTTTTTT. Translating gives CASSYEQGVTGELFF.

This clonotype occurred a few times. This chain uses TRBV20-1 with TRBJ1-2, with D hard to call. This CDR3 is 14 amino acids long. V lost 6 bases to trimming and J lost 3 bases, with 17 bases between them. The germline V gene encodes CDR1 DFQATT and CDR2 SNEGSKA (reference sequence). CDR3 in DNA: TGCAGTGCCAATAGCCGGACTCTCGACTATGGCTACACCTTC. Residues: CSANSRTLDYGYTF.

This clonotype was seen many times. The chain recombines TRBV20-1 with TRBJ2-7; D remains ambiguous. Trimming left V 0 bases short and J 3 bases short, with 9 bases between. The germline CDR1 and CDR2 sequences are DFQATT and SNEGSKA (reference sequence). The CDR3 runs 13 residues. CDR3 coding DNA: TGCAGTGCTAGAGATATGAGAGGCTACGAGCAGTACTTC. Translating gives CSARDMRGYEQYF.

This clonotype was seen at least ten times. The chain is built from TRBV9 and TRBJ2-3, with 9 bases lining up with TRBD2. The CDR3 extends over 17 amino acids. The germline V gene encodes CDR1 SGDLS and CDR2 YYNGEE. V lost 7 bases, J lost 6 bases, and 18 bases stayed unmatched. The CDR3 sequence is CASGRNLAGAPRDTQYF. DNA of the CDR3: TGTGCCAGCGGGAGGAATTTAGCGGGGGCCCCGAGGGATACGCAGTATTTT.

This clonotype appeared many times. The J gene is TRBJ2-7, the V gene TRBV19, with 7 bases matching TRBD1. CDR3 size: 13 residues. Germline trimming cut 5 bases from V and 5 bases from J; bases unmatched to any gene: 6. CDR1 is LNHDA, CDR2 SQIVND, per germline (reference sequence). CDR3 in amino acids: CASSATTGNEQYF. Here the CDR3 DNA reads TGTGCCAGTAGTGCAACGACAGGGAACGAGCAGTACTTC.

This clonotype was seen at least ten times. This chain joins TRBV4-1 and TRBJ2-5; 7 bases match TRBD1. CDR3 length: 17 residues. Germline CDR1 MGHRA, CDR2 YSYEKL. V shed 4 bases, J shed 5 bases, and the junction held 16 bases outside the gene matches. This CDR3 is CASSRGHALGGGETQYF. CDR3 DNA: TGCGCCAGCAGCCGGGGCCATGCTCTAGGGGGCGGGGAGACCCAGTACTTC.

The genes are TRBV11-3 and TRBJ2-1; D perhaps matches TRBD1 (6 bases). This CDR3 has 15 residues. Germline CDR1 is SGHNT and CDR2 is YENEEA. With 5 bases removed from V and 2 bases from J, the gap between germline ends came to 13 bases. The DNA for the CDR3 is TGTGCCAGCAGCACCGCCGGGACAACCTACAATGAGCAGTTCTTC. Its translation: CASSTAGTTYNEQFF.

In this sample, this clonotype turned up many times. This sequence joins TRBV11-2 and TRBJ2-5; no clear D. This CDR3 is 16 amino acids long. Germline assignment: CDR1 SGHAT and CDR2 FQNNGV. Trimming removed 5 bases from V and 3 bases from J, with 19 bases in between. The CDR3 is CASSPPSAAYKETQYF. The CDR3 region has the DNA TGTGCCAGCAGCCCCCCCTCGGCAGCCTACAAAGAGACCCAGTACTTC.

This clonotype has ten or more counts. J is TRBJ2-3 and V is TRBV11-3; 15 bases fit TRBD2. Germline values: CDR1 SGHNT, CDR2 YENEEA. This CDR3 is built from 16 residues. V lost 5 bases, J lost 8 bases, and 8 bases stayed unmatched. CDR3 amino acids: CASSLGLAGGPGTQYF. CDR3 coding DNA: TGTGCCAGCAGCCTGGGACTAGCGGGGGGCCCGGGTACGCAGTATTTT.

The chain recombines TRBV28 with TRBJ2-7, with 9 bases aligning to TRBD1. CDR1 and CDR2 from the germline V gene are MDHEN and SYDVKM. The V gene end was trimmed by 6 bases and the J gene end by 0 bases; junction bases not matched to a gene: 12. The CDR3 sequence is 17 residues long. DNA of the CDR3: TGTGCCAGCAGCTCCGGGGGCGGACAGGGGCGCTCCTACGAGCAGTACTTC. Translation: CASSSGGGQGRSYEQYF.

This clonotype has a count of ten or more. The V call is TRBV28, the J call TRBJ2-1, with 10 bases aligning to TRBD1. V lost 5 bases and J lost 8; bases outside the gene matches: 15. The CDR3 sequence is 17 residues long. Germline V gives CDR1 MDHEN, CDR2 SYDVKM. Here the CDR3 reads CASSLSEPGQGFDEQFF. CDR3 in DNA: TGTGCCAGCAGTCTTTCCGAACCGGGACAGGGGTTTGATGAGCAGTTCTTC.

In this sample, this clonotype turned up many times. The chain joins TRBV20-1 to TRBJ1-4; 7 nucleotides line up with TRBD1. The CDR3 loop spans 12 amino acids. The germline V gene has CDR1 DFQATT and CDR2 SNEGSKA (reference sequence). The V gene end was trimmed by 6 bases and the J gene end by 6 bases; junction bases not matched to a gene: 4. The CDR3 DNA sequence: TGCAGTGCCCACAGGGGAGATGAAAAACTGTTTTTT. Its protein product is CSAHRGDEKLFF.

This clonotype has a count of ten or more. The chain recombines TRBV10-3 with TRBJ2-5; D may be TRBD1 (6 bases). Germline V lookup: CDR1 ENHRY, CDR2 SYGVKD. The CDR3 has 15 amino acids. Trimming shortened V by 2 bases and J by 0 bases, and 10 bases separated the two germline ends. The CDR3 loop is CAISERTEYQETQYF. DNA of the CDR3: TGTGCCATCAGTGAGAGGACAGAGTACCAAGAGACCCAGTACTTC.

This clonotype showed up many times. DNA of the CDR3: TGTGCCAGCAGTTACTCGAGATACAGGCTGAATGAAAAACTGTTTTTT. Translating it yields CASSYSRYRLNEKLFF. This sequence joins TRBV6-6 and TRBJ1-4; TRBD1 might be the D (5 bases). Germline V CDR1 and CDR2: MNHNY, SVGAGI (reference sequence). The CDR3 runs 16 residues. Trimming stripped 0 bases from V and 5 bases from J, with 13 bases between.

This clonotype was observed a handful of times. The chain links TRBV4-3 to TRBJ1-2; D is undetermined. CDR3 length: 16 residues. Trimming took 0 bases from V and 4 from J, leaving 15 bases between them. Germline V gene data show CDR1 as LGHNA and CDR2 as YSLEER. The CDR3 is CASSQESALSFYGYTF. CDR3 sequence (DNA): TGCGCCAGCAGCCAAGAATCGGCACTATCCTTCTATGGCTACACCTTC.

This clonotype was seen at least ten times. This chain joins TRBV20-1 and TRBJ2-1; 8 bases are shared with TRBD2. Trimming cost V 5 bases and J 8 bases; bases outside gene matches: 5. CDR1 is DFQATT and CDR2 is SNEGSKA in the germline V gene (reference sequence). The CDR3 consists of 12 residues. The CDR3: CSAGGLVDEQFF. In DNA, the CDR3 is TGCAGTGCTGGGGGACTAGTCGATGAGCAGTTCTTC.

This clonotype was seen many times. The chain uses TRBV29-1 and TRBJ2-2; no definite D call. The V and J ends lost 6 bases and 3 bases respectively, with 14 bases between them. This CDR3 is 14 amino acids long. Germline V gene lookup returns CDR1 SQVTM and CDR2 ANQGSEA. CDR3 sequence reads: CSVGFGPDTGELFF. The CDR3 nucleotides read TGCAGCGTGGGGTTCGGCCCCGACACCGGGGAGCTGTTTTTT.